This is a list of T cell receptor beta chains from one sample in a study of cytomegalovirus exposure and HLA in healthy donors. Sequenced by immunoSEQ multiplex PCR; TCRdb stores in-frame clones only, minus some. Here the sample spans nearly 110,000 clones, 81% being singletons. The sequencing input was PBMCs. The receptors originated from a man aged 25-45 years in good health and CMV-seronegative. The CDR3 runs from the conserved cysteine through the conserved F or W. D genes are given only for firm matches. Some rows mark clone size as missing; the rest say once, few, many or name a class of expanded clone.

CDR3aa: CASSLGWQGDQAFF; CDR3nt: TGTGCCAGCAGCTTAGGGTGGCAGGGGGACCAAGCTTTCTTT; d_gene: TRBD1; abundance: -; j_gene: TRBJ1-1; v_gene: TRBV7-9
CDR3aa: CASSLPGLAGNNEQFF; CDR3nt: TGTGCCAGCAGTCTACCGGGACTAGCGGGAAACAATGAGCAGTTCTTC; d_gene: TRBD2; abundance: -; j_gene: TRBJ2-1; v_gene: TRBV28
CDR3aa: CSVEDLSSYNEQFF; CDR3nt: TGCAGCGTTGAAGATTTGAGCTCCTACAATGAGCAGTTCTTC; d_gene: -; abundance: -; j_gene: TRBJ2-1; v_gene: TRBV29-1
CDR3aa: CASRFRQGINTEAFF; CDR3nt: TGTGCCAGCAGATTCCGACAGGGTATAAACACTGAAGCTTTCTTT; d_gene: TRBD1; abundance: -; j_gene: TRBJ1-1; v_gene: TRBV2
CDR3aa: CASSSAGSSYNEQFF; CDR3nt: TGTGCCAGCAGCTCAGCAGGGAGCTCCTACAATGAGCAGTTCTTC; d_gene: -; abundance: -; j_gene: TRBJ2-1; v_gene: TRBV7-9
CDR3aa: CASSFPGAEAFF; CDR3nt: TGTGCCAGCAGTTTCCCCGGGGCTGAAGCTTTCTTT; d_gene: -; abundance: -; j_gene: TRBJ1-1; v_gene: TRBV27
CDR3aa: CASSPWSAGGRDTQYF; CDR3nt: TGTGCCAGCAGCCCATGGTCGGCGGGGGGTCGGGATACGCAGTATTTT; d_gene: TRBD2; abundance: -; j_gene: TRBJ2-3; v_gene: TRBV7-2
CDR3aa: CASSSPGESYEQYF; CDR3nt: TGTGCCAGCAGCTCCCCTGGGGAGTCCTACGAGCAGTACTTC; d_gene: -; abundance: -; j_gene: TRBJ2-7; v_gene: TRBV13
CDR3aa: CASSGTSGGTGELFF; CDR3nt: TGCGCCAGCAGTGGGACTAGCGGGGGGACCGGGGAGCTGTTTTTT; d_gene: TRBD2; abundance: -; j_gene: TRBJ2-2; v_gene: TRBV10-1
CDR3aa: CASSQVRREWYEQYF; CDR3nt: TGTGCCAGCAGCCAAGTCCGCCGGGAGTGGTACGAGCAGTACTTC; d_gene: -; abundance: -; j_gene: TRBJ2-7; v_gene: TRBV4-2
CDR3aa: CASSVAIDREETQYF; CDR3nt: TGTGCCAGCAGCGTAGCCATCGACAGGGAGGAGACCCAGTACTTC; d_gene: TRBD1; abundance: -; j_gene: TRBJ2-5; v_gene: TRBV9
CDR3aa: CASSPISHGDYEQYF; CDR3nt: TGCGCCAGCAGCCCGATAAGTCACGGGGACTACGAGCAGTACTTC; d_gene: -; abundance: -; j_gene: TRBJ2-7; v_gene: TRBV5-1
CDR3aa: CASSWTGGKTEAFF; CDR3nt: TGTGCCAGCAGTTGGACAGGGGGCAAGACTGAAGCTTTCTTT; d_gene: TRBD1; abundance: -; j_gene: TRBJ1-1; v_gene: TRBV28
CDR3aa: CASSYGRGDYGYTF; CDR3nt: TGTGCCAGCAGTTACGGGAGGGGGGACTATGGCTACACCTTC; d_gene: -; abundance: -; j_gene: TRBJ1-2; v_gene: TRBV6-5
CDR3aa: CASSPGGGGNQPQHF; CDR3nt: TGTGCCAGCTCCCCCGGGGGAGGAGGCAATCAGCCCCAGCATTTT; d_gene: -; abundance: -; j_gene: TRBJ1-5; v_gene: TRBV18
CDR3aa: CASSHNSGGPDTQYF; CDR3nt: TGTGCCAGCAGCCATAACTCAGGGGGACCAGATACGCAGTATTTT; d_gene: TRBD1; abundance: -; j_gene: TRBJ2-3; v_gene: TRBV9
CDR3aa: CASSQDGIQRGNEQFF; CDR3nt: TGCGCCAGCAGCCAAGATGGAATCCAGCGGGGGAATGAGCAGTTCTTC; d_gene: TRBD2; abundance: -; j_gene: TRBJ2-1; v_gene: TRBV4-1
CDR3aa: CASRWDRGNTGELFF; CDR3nt: TGTGCCAGCAGATGGGACAGGGGGAACACCGGGGAGCTGTTTTTT; d_gene: TRBD1; abundance: -; j_gene: TRBJ2-2; v_gene: TRBV6-5
CDR3aa: CAWRGQGNNYGYTF; CDR3nt: TGTGCCTGGAGAGGGCAGGGGAATAACTATGGCTACACCTTC; d_gene: -; abundance: -; j_gene: TRBJ1-2; v_gene: TRBV30
CDR3aa: CASSLVGGEPSEQYF; CDR3nt: TGCGCCAGCAGCTTGGTTGGAGGAGAGCCCTCCGAGCAGTACTTC; d_gene: -; abundance: -; j_gene: TRBJ2-7; v_gene: TRBV5-1
CDR3aa: CASSELTGTGNEKLFF; CDR3nt: TGTGCCAGCAGTGAATTGACGGGGACAGGAAATGAAAAACTGTTTTTT; d_gene: TRBD1; abundance: few; j_gene: TRBJ1-4; v_gene: TRBV6-1
CDR3aa: CASSGLEAFF; CDR3nt: TGTGCCAGTAGTGGGCTTGAAGCTTTCTTT; d_gene: -; abundance: -; j_gene: TRBJ1-1; v_gene: TRBV19